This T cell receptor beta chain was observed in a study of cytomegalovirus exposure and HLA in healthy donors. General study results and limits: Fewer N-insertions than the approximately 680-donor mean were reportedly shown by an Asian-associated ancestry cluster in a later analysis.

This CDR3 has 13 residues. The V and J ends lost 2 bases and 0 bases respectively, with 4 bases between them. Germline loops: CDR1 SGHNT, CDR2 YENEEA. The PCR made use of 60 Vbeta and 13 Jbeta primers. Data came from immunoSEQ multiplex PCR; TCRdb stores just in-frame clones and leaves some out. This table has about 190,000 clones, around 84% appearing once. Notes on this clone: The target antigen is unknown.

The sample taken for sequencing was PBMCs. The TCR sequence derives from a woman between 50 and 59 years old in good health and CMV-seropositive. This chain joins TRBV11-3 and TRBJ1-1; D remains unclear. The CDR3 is CASSLTLNTEAFF. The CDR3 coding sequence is TGTGCCAGCAGCTTAACACTGAACACTGAAGCTTTCTTT.